This T cell receptor (beta chain) is drawn from a study of T and B cells in COVID-19 patients. Study-level background: Blood was sampled from COVID-19 patients who were either actively infected or recovered. Recovered patients mostly had mild to moderate COVID-19 managed as outpatients. Active-infection patients were older, median roughly 62 years, than recovered patients, median about 37 years.

Multiplex PCR with BIOMED2 TRB-A/B primer pools amplified TRB rearrangements. TCRdb passed the multiplex PCR reads through MiXCR, listing each CDR3 protein once. Among some 5,000 distinct CDR3 sequences, 20% to 25% were seen once, and the ten largest hold about 3.5%. From blood, roughly 220-550 ng of genomic DNA served as TRB template. Overall study findings and caveats: Few blood samples existed from mildly ill patients during symptoms or early in severe cases.

The CDR3 runs to 15 residues. Germline V lookup: CDR1 SGHNT, CDR2 YYREEE (reference sequence). V was pared by 2 bases and J by 8 bases, with 19 bases between. This clonotype was seen a handful of times. Its target is unknown. The clonotype originates from a human donor with active COVID-19. Sequencing was carried out using blood. This chain uses TRBV5-4 with TRBJ1-2; D is possibly TRBD1 (5 bases). The CDR3 loop is CASSLGAGPLYGYTF. CDR3 coding DNA: TGTGCCAGCAGCTTAGGGGCAGGGCCCCTATACGGCTACACCTTC.